This TCR beta chain appears in the sequencing data of a study of human T cells and chemical hapten exposure. Study summary: Patients' scalps got diphenylcyclopropenone weekly throughout the approximately 22-week study. How much TCR each sample yielded varied, mostly because pooled library volumes differed slightly. General study points: There was no change with DPC sensitization in TCRs above 1 in 1000 frequency. Patch test score rose with PT1 expanded TCR count, significant at thresholds 8, 16 and 32, not 4.

MiXCR was run by TCRdb on the RACE reads, yielding one entry per CDR3 protein. The sample carries fewer than 100,000 distinct CDR3 sequences, 10% to 15% recorded once. Time point specified: patch test 1, 2 weeks after DPC sensitization. Treatment denoted: therapeutic diphenylcyclopropenone sensitization with weekly scalp DPC. Deletions cut 5 bases from V and 2 bases from J, with 19 bases between. CDR3 length: 15 amino acids. Germline CDR1 reads DFQATT; CDR2 reads SNEGSKA (reference sequence). Turning to this clonotype: Its target is not known.

The sequencing used whole blood, collected in connection with sensitization to the hapten diphenylcyclopropenone (DPC). This chain joins TRBV20-1 and TRBJ2-7; D gene unclear. The receptor was derived from a woman aged 55-70 years with alopecia areata. Some clones in this sample may be carry-over from other donors' samples. CDR3 region: CSALQLDGYPYEQYF. The CDR3 bases are TGCAGTGCTCTCCAGTTAGACGGGTATCCCTACGAGCAGTACTTC.